Listed below are T cell receptor beta chains from one sample, sequenced in a study of shared clonotypes between healthy human individuals. TCRdb keeps only in-frame clones here, not all; method: immunoSEQ multiplex PCR. Of a few million clones detected, almost 96% appear once; the ten largest clones hold approximately 0.13%. Input material: naive CD4+ T cells sorted from blood. All receptors derive from a man younger than 35 in good health. Each CDR3 is given with its conserved first and last residue. The D gene is left open where the match is weak. Only some rows state a clone size, as once, few, many or a class for expanded clones.

J gene,clone size,D gene,V gene,CDR3 protein,CDR3 DNA
TRBJ2-2,.,.,TRBV10-3,CAISEKGTGELFF,TGTGCCATCAGTGAGAAGGGCACCGGGGAGCTGTTTTTT
TRBJ2-2,.,.,TRBV7-9,CASSLAGSGRPYTGELFF,TGTGCCAGCAGCTTAGCAGGTTCAGGGAGGCCTTACACCGGGGAGCTGTTTTTT
TRBJ2-5,.,.,TRBV21-1,CASRRGTGKGETQYF,TGTGCCAGCCGAAGGGGGACAGGGAAAGGGGAGACCCAGTACTTC
TRBJ2-5,once,.,TRBV10-1,CASSESTGPGGTQYF,TGCGCCAGCAGTGAGTCGACGGGACCTGGCGGGACCCAGTACTTC
TRBJ1-5,.,.,TRBV21-1,CASPILAGHSNQPQHF,TGTGCCAGCCCAATTTTAGCAGGTCATAGCAATCAGCCCCAGCATTTT
TRBJ1-2,.,.,TRBV2,CASSVGLVGYTF,TGTGCCAGCAGTGTTGGACTTGTTGGCTACACCTTC
TRBJ1-1,.,.,TRBV6-5,CASRLSGLNTEAFF,TGTGCCAGCAGACTCTCGGGCTTGAACACTGAAGCTTTCTTT
TRBJ2-1,.,.,TRBV7-2,CASSASTSMGAAYNEQFF,TGTGCCAGCAGCGCCAGTACTTCGATGGGGGCGGCTTACAATGAGCAGTTCTTC
TRBJ2-1,.,TRBD2,TRBV2,CASSARTSGIYNEQFF,TGTGCCAGCAGTGCCCGGACTAGCGGGATCTACAATGAGCAGTTCTTC
TRBJ1-4,.,.,TRBV2,CASMAIPREEKLFF,TGTGCCAGCATGGCAATCCCGAGGGAAGAAAAACTGTTTTTT
TRBJ2-2,.,.,TRBV7-2,CASSSRTGELFF,TGTGCCAGCAGCTCCCGCACCGGGGAGCTGTTTTTT
TRBJ2-2,.,TRBD1,TRBV7-9,CASSSRRQGANTGELFF,TGTGCCAGCAGCTCCCGGCGGCAGGGGGCGAACACCGGGGAGCTGTTTTTT
TRBJ1-6,.,TRBD1,TRBV6-4,CASSPDRASSPLHF,TGTGCCAGCAGTCCGGACAGGGCGTCTTCACCCCTCCACTTT
TRBJ1-2,.,TRBD1,TRBV9,CASSVPGGGYGYTF,TGTGCCAGCAGCGTACCAGGGGGCGGCTATGGCTACACCTTC
TRBJ2-6,.,TRBD2,TRBV6-4,CASSAGGTTTSGANVLTF,TGTGCCAGCAGTGCGGGTGGGACTACCACTTCTGGGGCCAACGTCCTGACTTTC
TRBJ1-1,.,.,TRBV30,CAWGRMNTEAFF,TGTGCCTGGGGACGGATGAACACTGAAGCTTTCTTT
TRBJ1-2,.,.,TRBV20-1,CSVRLRNGYTF,TGCAGTGTTCGGTTGAGAAATGGCTACACCTTC
TRBJ2-5,few,.,TRBV7-9,CASSLPGNGETQYF,TGTGCCAGCAGCTTACCGGGGAACGGGGAGACCCAGTACTTC
TRBJ2-6,.,.,TRBV7-9,CASSSTSSGANVLTF,TGTGCCAGCAGCTCGACAAGCTCTGGGGCCAACGTCCTGACTTTC
TRBJ1-2,.,.,TRBV9,CASSAGQSNYGYTF,TGTGCCAGCAGCGCCGGACAGTCCAACTATGGCTACACCTTC
TRBJ1-2,.,TRBD1,TRBV4-2,CASSQDSTGGIYGYTF,TGTGCCAGCAGCCAAGATTCGACAGGGGGTATCTATGGCTACACCTTC
TRBJ2-7,.,.,TRBV6-1,CASWGTAFYEQYF,TGTGCCAGCTGGGGAACGGCCTTCTACGAGCAGTACTTC
TRBJ1-1,.,TRBD1,TRBV28,CASSISDRGRAFF,TGTGCCAGCAGTATCTCGGACAGGGGGCGGGCTTTCTTT
TRBJ2-1,once,.,TRBV29-1,CSVDSSSAYNEQFF,TGCAGCGTTGATAGCTCCAGCGCCTACAATGAGCAGTTCTTC
TRBJ2-5,.,.,TRBV10-2,CASSTGVGETQYF,TGCGCCAGCAGTACGGGAGTTGGAGAGACCCAGTACTTC
TRBJ2-2,.,TRBD1,TRBV10-3,CAISEYNRGTGELFF,TGTGCCATCAGCGAGTATAACAGGGGAACCGGGGAGCTGTTTTTT
TRBJ2-7,.,.,TRBV7-2,CASSLEAASYEQYF,TGTGCCAGCAGCTTAGAGGCAGCATCCTACGAGCAGTACTTC
TRBJ1-5,.,TRBD1,TRBV19,CASMDRGILEDSNQPQHF,TGTGCCAGCATGGACAGGGGCATTTTAGAGGATAGCAATCAGCCCCAGCATTTT
TRBJ2-2,.,TRBD1,TRBV2,CASTRTGGVTGELFF,TGTGCCAGCACCAGGACAGGGGGAGTCACCGGGGAGCTGTTTTTT
TRBJ2-5,.,.,TRBV9,CASSILTGETQYF,TGTGCCAGCAGCATTCTCACAGGGGAGACCCAGTACTTC
TRBJ1-2,.,.,TRBV18,CASSPPTGQDGYTF,TGTGCCAGCTCACCACCGACGGGCCAAGATGGCTACACCTTC
TRBJ1-5,.,.,TRBV6-6,CASSFLIWGDQPQHF,TGTGCCAGCAGTTTTCTGATTTGGGGGGATCAGCCCCAGCATTTT
TRBJ2-7,once,.,TRBV6-6,CASSYSSAYEQYF,TGTGCCAGCAGTTACTCTAGCGCGTACGAGCAGTACTTC
TRBJ2-1,.,.,TRBV5-1,CASSIGQSSYYNEQFF,TGCGCCAGCAGCATAGGACAGTCCTCCTACTACAATGAGCAGTTCTTC
TRBJ2-6,.,.,TRBV6-5,CASSSPGLAGANVLTF,TGTGCCAGCAGTTCCCCCGGACTTGCTGGGGCCAACGTCCTGACTTTC
TRBJ2-5,.,.,TRBV18,CASSPFGTGAGSGAQYF,TGTGCCAGCTCACCATTTGGGACTGGAGCTGGGAGTGGGGCCCAGTACTTC